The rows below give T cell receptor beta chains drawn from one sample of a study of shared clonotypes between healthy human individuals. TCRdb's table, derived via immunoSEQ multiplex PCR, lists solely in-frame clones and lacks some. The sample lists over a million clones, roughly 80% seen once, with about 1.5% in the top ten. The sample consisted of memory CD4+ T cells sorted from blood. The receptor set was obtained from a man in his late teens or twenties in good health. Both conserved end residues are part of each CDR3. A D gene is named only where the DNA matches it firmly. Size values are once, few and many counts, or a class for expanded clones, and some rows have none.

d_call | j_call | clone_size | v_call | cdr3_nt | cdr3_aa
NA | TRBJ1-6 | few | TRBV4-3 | TGCGCCAGCACTATGTGGGAAGAGGGATCACCCCTCCACTTT | CASTMWEEGSPLHF
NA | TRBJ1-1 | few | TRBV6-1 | TGTGCCAGCAGTGAAACAGGGCGCACTGAAGCTTTCTTT | CASSETGRTEAFF
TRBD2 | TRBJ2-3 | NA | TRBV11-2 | TGTGCCAGCAGCCTAAGGGCTAGCGGGAGGACAGATACGCAGTATTTT | CASSLRASGRTDTQYF
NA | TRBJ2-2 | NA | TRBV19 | TGTGCCAGTAACACAGACAGGAACACCGGGGAGCTGTTTTTT | CASNTDRNTGELFF
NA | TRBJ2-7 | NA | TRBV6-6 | TGTGCCAGCAGTTATCTCCAGGGCGGGTCCTACGAGCAGTACTTC | CASSYLQGGSYEQYF
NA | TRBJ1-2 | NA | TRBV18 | TGTGCCAGCTCACCAGGGGTAGCTAACTATGGCTACACCTTC | CASSPGVANYGYTF
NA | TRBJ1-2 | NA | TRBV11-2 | TGTGCCAGCAGCTTAAACAGGTTTGGCTACACCTTC | CASSLNRFGYTF
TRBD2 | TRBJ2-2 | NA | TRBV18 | TGTGCCAGCTCACCCCTAGCGGGGAACACCGGGGAGCTGTTTTTT | CASSPLAGNTGELFF
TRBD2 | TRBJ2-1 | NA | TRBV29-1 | TGCAGCGCGATTCCTAGCGGGTTCTACAATGAGCAGTTCTTC | CSAIPSGFYNEQFF
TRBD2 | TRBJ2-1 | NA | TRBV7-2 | TGTGCCAGCGGGAGGGGAACTACTGAGCAGTTCTTC | CASGRGTTEQFF
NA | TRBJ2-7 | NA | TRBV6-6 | TGTGCCAGCAGCCCTTCCCAGGGTAGCGAGTACTTC | CASSPSQGSEYF
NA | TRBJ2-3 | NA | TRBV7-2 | TGTGCCAGCAGCTTAGCGGGCCGCACAGATACGCAGTATTTT | CASSLAGRTDTQYF
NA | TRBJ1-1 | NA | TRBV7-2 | TGTGCCAGCAGCCTCGGAGGATCCTTGAACACTGAAGCTTTCTTT | CASSLGGSLNTEAFF
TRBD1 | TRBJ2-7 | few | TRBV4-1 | TGCGCCAGCAGCCAAGAAAGGGGGCTTTCCTACGAGCAGTACTTC | CASSQERGLSYEQYF
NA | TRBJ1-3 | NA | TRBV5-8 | TGTGCCAGCAATCAACGCCCGTCTGCTGGAAACACCATATATTTT | CASNQRPSAGNTIYF
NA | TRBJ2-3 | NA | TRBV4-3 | TGCGCCAGCAGCCTTGAAAGGGCAGATACGCAGTATTTT | CASSLERADTQYF
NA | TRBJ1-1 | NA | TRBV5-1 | TGCGCCAGCAGCCGTGACAGGATTGAAGCTTTCTTT | CASSRDRIEAFF
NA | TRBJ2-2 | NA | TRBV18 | TGTGCCAGCTCACCATTTGAGACACTTAACACCGGGGAGCTGTTTTTT | CASSPFETLNTGELFF
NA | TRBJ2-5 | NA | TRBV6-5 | TGTGCCAGCAGTTACGACCATAACCAAGAGACCCAGTACTTC | CASSYDHNQETQYF
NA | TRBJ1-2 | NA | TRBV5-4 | TGTGCCAGCAGTCTGGAGACAGGACCAACTTATGGCTACACCTTC | CASSLETGPTYGYTF
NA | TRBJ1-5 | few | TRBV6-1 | TGTGCCAGCAGTCAGGGTCTCGGGAATCAGCCCCAGCATTTT | CASSQGLGNQPQHF
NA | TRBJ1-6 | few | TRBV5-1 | TGCGCCAGCAGCTTGTACGGTGGGAGCTCCTATAATTCACCCCTCCACTTT | CASSLYGGSSYNSPLHF